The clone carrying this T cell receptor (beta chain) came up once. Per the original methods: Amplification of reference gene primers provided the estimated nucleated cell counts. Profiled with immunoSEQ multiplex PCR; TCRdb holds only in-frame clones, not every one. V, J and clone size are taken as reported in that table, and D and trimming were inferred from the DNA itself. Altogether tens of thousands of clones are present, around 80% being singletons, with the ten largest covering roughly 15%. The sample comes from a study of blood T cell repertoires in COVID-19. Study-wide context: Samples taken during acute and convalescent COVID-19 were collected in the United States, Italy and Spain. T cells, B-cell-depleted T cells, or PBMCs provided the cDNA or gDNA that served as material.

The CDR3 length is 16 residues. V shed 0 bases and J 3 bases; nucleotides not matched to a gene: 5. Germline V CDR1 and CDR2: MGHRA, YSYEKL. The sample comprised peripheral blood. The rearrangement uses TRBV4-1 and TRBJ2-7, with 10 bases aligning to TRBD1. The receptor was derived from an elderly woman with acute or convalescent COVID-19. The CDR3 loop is CASSQDLTGGIYEQYF. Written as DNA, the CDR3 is TGCGCCAGCAGCCAAGATCTGACAGGGGGCATCTACGAGCAGTACTTC.